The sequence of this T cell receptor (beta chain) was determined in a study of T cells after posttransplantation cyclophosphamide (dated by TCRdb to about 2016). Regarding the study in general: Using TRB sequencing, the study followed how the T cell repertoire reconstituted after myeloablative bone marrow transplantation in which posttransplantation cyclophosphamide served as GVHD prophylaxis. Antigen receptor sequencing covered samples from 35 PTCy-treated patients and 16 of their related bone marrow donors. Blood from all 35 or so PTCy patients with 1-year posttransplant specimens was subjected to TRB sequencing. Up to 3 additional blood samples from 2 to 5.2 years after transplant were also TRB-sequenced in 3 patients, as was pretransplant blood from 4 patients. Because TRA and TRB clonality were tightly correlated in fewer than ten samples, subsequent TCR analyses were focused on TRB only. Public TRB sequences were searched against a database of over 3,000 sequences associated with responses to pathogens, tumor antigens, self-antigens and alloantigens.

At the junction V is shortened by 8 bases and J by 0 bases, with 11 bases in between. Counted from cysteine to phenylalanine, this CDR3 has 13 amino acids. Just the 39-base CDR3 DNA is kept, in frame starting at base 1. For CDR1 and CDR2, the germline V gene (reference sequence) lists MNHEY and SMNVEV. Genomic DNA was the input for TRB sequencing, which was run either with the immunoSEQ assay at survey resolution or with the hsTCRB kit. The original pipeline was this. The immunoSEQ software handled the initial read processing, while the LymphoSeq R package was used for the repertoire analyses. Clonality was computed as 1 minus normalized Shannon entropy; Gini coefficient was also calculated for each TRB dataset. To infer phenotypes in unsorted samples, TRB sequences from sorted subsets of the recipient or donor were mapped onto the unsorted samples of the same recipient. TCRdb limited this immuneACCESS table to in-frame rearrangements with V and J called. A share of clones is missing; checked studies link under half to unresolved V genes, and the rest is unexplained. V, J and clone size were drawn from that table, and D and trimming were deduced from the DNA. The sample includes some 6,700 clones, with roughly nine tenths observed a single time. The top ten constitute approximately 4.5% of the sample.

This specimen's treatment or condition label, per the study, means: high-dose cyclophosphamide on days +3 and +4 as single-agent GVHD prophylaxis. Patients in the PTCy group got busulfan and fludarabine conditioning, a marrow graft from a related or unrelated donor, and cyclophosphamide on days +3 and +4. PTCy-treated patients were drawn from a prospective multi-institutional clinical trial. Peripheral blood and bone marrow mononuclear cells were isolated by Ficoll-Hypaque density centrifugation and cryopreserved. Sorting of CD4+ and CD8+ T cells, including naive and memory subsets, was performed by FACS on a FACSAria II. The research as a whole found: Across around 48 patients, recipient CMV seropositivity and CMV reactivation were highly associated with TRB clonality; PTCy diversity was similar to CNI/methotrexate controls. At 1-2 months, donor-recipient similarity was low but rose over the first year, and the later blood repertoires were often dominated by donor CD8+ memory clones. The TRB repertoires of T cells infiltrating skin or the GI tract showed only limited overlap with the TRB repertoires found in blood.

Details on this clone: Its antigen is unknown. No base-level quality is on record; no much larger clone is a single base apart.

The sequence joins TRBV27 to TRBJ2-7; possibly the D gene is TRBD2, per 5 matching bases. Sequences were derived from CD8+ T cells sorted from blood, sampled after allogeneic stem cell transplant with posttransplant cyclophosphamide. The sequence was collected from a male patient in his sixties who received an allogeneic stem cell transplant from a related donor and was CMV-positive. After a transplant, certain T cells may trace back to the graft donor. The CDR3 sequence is CASSRGFSYEQYF. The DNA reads TGTGCCAGCTCTCGGGGATTCTCCTACGAGCAGTACTTC.